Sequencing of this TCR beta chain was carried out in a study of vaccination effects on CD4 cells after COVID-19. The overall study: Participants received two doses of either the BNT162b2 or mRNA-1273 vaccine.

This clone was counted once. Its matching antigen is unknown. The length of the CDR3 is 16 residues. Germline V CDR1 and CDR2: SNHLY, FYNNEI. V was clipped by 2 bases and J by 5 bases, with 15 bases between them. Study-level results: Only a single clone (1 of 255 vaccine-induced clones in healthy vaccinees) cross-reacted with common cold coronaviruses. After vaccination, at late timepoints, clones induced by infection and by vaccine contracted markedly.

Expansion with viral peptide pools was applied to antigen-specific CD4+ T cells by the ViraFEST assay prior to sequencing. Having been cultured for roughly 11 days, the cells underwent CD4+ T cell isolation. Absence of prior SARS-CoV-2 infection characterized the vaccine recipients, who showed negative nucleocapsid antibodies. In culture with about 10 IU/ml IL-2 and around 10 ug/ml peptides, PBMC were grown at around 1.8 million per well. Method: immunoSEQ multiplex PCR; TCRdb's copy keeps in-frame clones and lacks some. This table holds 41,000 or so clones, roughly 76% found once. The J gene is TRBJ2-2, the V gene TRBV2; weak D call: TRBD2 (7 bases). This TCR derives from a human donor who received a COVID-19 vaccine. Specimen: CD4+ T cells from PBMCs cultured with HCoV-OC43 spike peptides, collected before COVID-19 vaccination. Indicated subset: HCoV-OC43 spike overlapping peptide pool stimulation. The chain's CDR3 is CASSERGGARTGELFF. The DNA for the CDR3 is TGTGCCAGCAGTGAAAGGGGGGGGGCCCGTACCGGGGAGCTGTTTTTT. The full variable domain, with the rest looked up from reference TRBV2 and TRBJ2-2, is EPEVTQTPSHQVTQMGQEVILRCVPISNHLYFYWYRQILGQKVEFLVSFYNNEISEKSEIFDDQFSVERPDGSNFTLKIRSTKLEDSAMYFCASSERGGARTGELFFGEGSRLTVL.